This T cell receptor beta chain was obtained from a study of shared clonotypes between healthy human individuals. Study summary: Per donor, three plates held CD4 naive cells, three held CD4 memory, two held CD8 naive and one held CD8 memory.

Repertoires were generated with immunoSEQ multiplex PCR, while TCRdb's copy carries only in-frame clones and drops some. The table has about 1 million clones, roughly 80% seen once. V was shortened by 5 bases and J by 2 bases, with 14 bases between the two germline ends. Germline CDR1 and CDR2: ENHRY and SYGVKD. This CDR3 comprises 15 residues. The clonotype was recovered from a young man in good health. The specimen sequenced was memory CD4+ T cells sorted from blood. Subset meaning: CD45RA-negative fraction. The chain combines TRBV10-3 with TRBJ2-3, with D maybe TRBD2 (6 bases). As DNA, the CDR3 is TGTGCCATCAGTAAACGACTAGGAGTCACAGATACGCAGTATTTT. Encoded protein: CAISKRLGVTDTQYF.